Given below is one TCR beta chain in context. Its cognate antigen is unknown. This CDR3 comprises 18 residues. Germline lookup yields CDR1 LNHNV and CDR2 YYDKDF (reference sequence). Trimming removed 0 bases at V and 1 base at J, with 16 bases between. Each CDR3 protein is one row after TCRdb ran MiXCR on the reads. The table lists 360,000 or so distinct CDR3 sequences, about 35% of them singletons. This specimen belongs to a study of T cell repertoires in cytomegalovirus infection. Findings and limits, study-wide: The cumulative frequency of public TCR beta families distinguished individuals who carried CMV together with the relevant HLA. CMV-specific TCR beta clonotypes restricted by HLA-C dominated the ex vivo response.

The chain uses TRBV15 and TRBJ1-3; D remains ambiguous. This clonotype was obtained from a human donor in good health (CMV status not recorded). Some clones in this sample may be carry-over from other donors' samples. The sequences come from cultured PBMCs, collected from culture after CMV antigen stimulation. The CDR3: CATSRDFWGGISGNTIYF. CDR3 DNA sequence: TGTGCCACCAGCAGAGATTTTTGGGGTGGAATATCTGGAAACACCATATATTTT.